This TCR beta chain was recorded in a study of low-dose radiotherapy and immunotherapy resistance in tumors (dated by TCRdb to 2021 to 2024). Regarding the complete study: In Cohort 1, 0.5 Gy per fraction was delivered every 2 weeks, and a total PTV dose of 6.5 Gy was prescribed. In Cohort 2, 1 Gy per fraction was delivered every two weeks, for a total of 13 Gy over 26 weeks. Patients were given nivolumab as a 240 mg flat dose every two weeks and ipilimumab at 1 mg/kg every six weeks, with both drugs delivered intravenously. The translational analysis covered eight patients: three from the first dose cohort and the first five from the second dose cohort. Randomization of trial participants into treatment groups was not performed. Starting on cycle 1 day 1, patients took 300 mg of aspirin by mouth once daily for four cycles. Cyclophosphamide 200 mg/m2 was administered intravenously every two weeks, one day before each radiation and immunotherapy administration.

This sample was sequenced with an Illumina HiSeq 2500. Superscript III and a set of TRAV- and TRBV-specific primers were used to synthesize first-strand cDNA, so that both TCRalpha and TCRbeta chains were covered. TCRs were amplified with Phusion for approximately 21 PCR cycles, with a constant-region primer paired with the adapter attached to the V primers. Amplification of the isolated mRNA was done with the MessageAmp II aRNA Amplification Kit, which involved an approximately 15-hour in vitro transcription at 37 degrees C. mRNA for TCR sequencing was isolated with the Dynabeads mRNA DIRECT Purification Kit. A second approximately 24-cycle Phusion PCR added indexed Illumina adapters, and products were purified with AMPure XP beads. On the authors' methods: Custom Perl scripts were used to pool TCR sequences that encoded the same protein, to remove out-of-frame sequences, and to calculate the abundance of each clonotype. Any TCR sequence supported by only a single read was excluded from analysis. Shannon entropy, Gini index, clonality, richness, and the frequency of TCRs shared between repertoires were included as repertoire metrics. TCRdb reprocessed the public reads (quality trimming at Q25 with fastp, clone calling with MiXCR) and kept in-frame beta chains. A single entry per CDR3 protein holds the most common genes and DNA from its merged rows. TCRdb's processing, not the study's, gives the V and J calls here. This sample lists some 71,000 distinct CDR3 sequences; around 29% were detected once. The top ten constitute 11% of the sample.

The label giving this sample's time point can be read as: before trial treatment. The donors came from RACIN, which was a single-arm phase I dose-escalation trial that paired nivolumab and ipilimumab with aspirin, low-dose cyclophosphamide and low-dose radiotherapy. To be eligible, a patient needed to have an advanced solid tumor that was TIL-negative. The germline V gene gives CDR1 as KGHDR and CDR2 as SFDVKD. The CDR3 runs 13 amino acids, cysteine and phenylalanine included. CDR3 DNA only is kept here, 39 bases in frame from base 1. V was cut back by 7 bases and J by 6 bases, leaving a gap of 13 bases between them. As concerns this clonotype: The antigen this receptor binds is unknown. Nothing much larger sits one base from this clone, and base qualities are not available.

This receptor was obtained from a female donor with ovarian cancer. The V gene is TRBV24-1 and the J gene is TRBJ2-3; too little of a D gene remains to name it. The starting material was PBMCs, obtained before treatment. Here is the DNA: TGTGCCACCAGCAACCCTCTTGCGGATACGCAGTATTTT. It is translated as CATSNPLADTQYF.